The clone carrying this TCR beta chain turned up a few times. Its specificity is unknown. Stated time point: after neoadjuvant nivolumab, at surgical resection. Patients had newly diagnosed, untreated stage II-IVA oral cavity squamous cell carcinoma. These data originate in a study of neoadjuvant anti-PD-1 for oral cavity cancer. Measured with immunoSEQ multiplex PCR; TCRdb has only the in-frame clones, and not every one. The table has roughly 13,000 clones, 75% seen once. Whole-study findings and limits: Post-nivolumab, blood T cell clonality was significantly elevated in non-responders.

The clonotype originates from a person aged 35-79 years with oral cavity squamous cell carcinoma. The specimen was PBMCs, collected after nivolumab (anti-PD-1) treatment.

CDR3 in amino acids: CASSLEQGPYEQYF. The CDR3 DNA follows: TGTGCCAGCAGCTTGGAACAGGGTCCCTACGAGCAGTACTTC. The chain carries TRBV5-4 and TRBJ2-7, with D possibly matching TRBD1 (6 bases). The CDR3 totals 14 residues. The germline gives CDR1 SGHNT, CDR2 YYREEE (reference sequence). Between the trimmed V and J ends, which lost 0 bases and 2 bases, there was a span of 9 bases.